The TCR beta chain under discussion was sequenced for a study of blood T cells in healthy people across ages. Primed by a sample-barcoded 5' primer and a J-beta primer mix, a second PCR proceeded for 7 to 11 cycles. Using its own MiXCR run on the 5' RACE reads, TCRdb lists one record per CDR3 protein. The sample includes about 720,000 distinct CDR3 sequences, around 25% of them seen just once. Germline V gives CDR1 MNHEY, CDR2 SVGAGI. Trimming took off 0 bases at V and 5 bases at J, with 11 bases between the two ends. The CDR3 contains 15 residues. The data were also submitted as part of a second study, on T cells of mothers and their children.

This clonotype was sampled from a boy between 10 and 17 years old in good health. The chain combines TRBV6-5 with TRBJ1-5, with D maybe TRBD1 (5 bases). The sample consisted of blood. The CDR3 sequence is CASSYSAGMDQPQHF. CDR3 sequence (DNA): TGTGCCAGCAGTTACTCAGCAGGGATGGATCAGCCCCAGCATTTT.